This is a list of T cell receptor beta chains from one sample in a study of T cells in Graves' hyperthyroidism and ophthalmopathy. Via MiXCR, TCRdb re-called the multiplex PCR reads, giving one row per CDR3 protein. The sample has approximately 590,000 distinct CDR3 sequences, approximately 14% seen once; the top ten hold 7.3%. Material: blood. Every receptor here comes from a woman under 40 with Graves' hyperthyroidism. Both conserved end residues are part of each CDR3. Each record gives: D gene, clone size, J gene, V gene, CDR3 length, CDR3 protein, CDR3 DNA. A D gene is named only where the DNA matches it firmly. Only part of the rows carry a size: once, few, many, or a class if the clone is expanded.

>-|many|TRBJ2-1|TRBV7-9|12
CASSPATDEQFF
TGTGCCAGCAGCCCGGCGACAGATGAGCAGTTCTTC
>-|many|TRBJ2-7|TRBV10-2|17
CASSFKPGSTVLDEQYF
TGCGCCAGCAGCTTCAAACCCGGGAGCACCGTGTTGGACGAGCAGTACTTC
>-|many|TRBJ2-3|TRBV11-2|16
CASSPYLVTSTDTQYF
TGTGCCAGCAGCCCCTATCTAGTGACTAGCACAGATACGCAGTATTTT
>-|many|TRBJ2-7|TRBV7-9|14
CASSPRDGPYEQYF
TGTGCCAGCAGCCCCCGGGACGGACCCTACGAGCAGTACTTC
>TRBD2|-|TRBJ2-5|TRBV6-5|15
CASSYSSGSQWTQYF
TGTGCCAGCAGTTACTCTAGCGGGAGCCAATGGACCCAGTACTTC
>TRBD2|few|TRBJ2-5|TRBV9|15
CASSAGLAVQETQYF
TGTGCCAGCAGCGCGGGACTAGCGGTTCAAGAGACCCAGTACTTC
>-|few|TRBJ2-1|TRBV19|14
CASTDRTGWSEQFF
TGTGCCAGTACCGATCGGACGGGTTGGAGTGAGCAGTTCTTC
>-|few|TRBJ1-5|TRBV6-1|13
CASRRTANQPQHF
TGTGCCAGCAGACGGACAGCCAATCAGCCCCAGCATTTT
>-|many|TRBJ2-4|TRBV29-1|13
CSVLTVGKNIQYF
TGCAGCGTTTTGACGGTCGGCAAAAACATTCAGTACTTC
>-|-|TRBJ1-4|TRBV7-9|16
CASSPGSMGGGEKLFF
TGTGCCAGCAGCCCCGGCTCCATGGGGGGCGGCGAAAAACTGTTTTTT
>TRBD1|many|TRBJ2-6|TRBV7-2|15
CASSPGGSGANVLTF
TGTGCCAGCAGCCCAGGGGGTTCTGGGGCCAACGTCCTGACTTTC
>-|many|TRBJ1-1|TRBV12-5|14
CASGLGGGDTEAFF
TGTGCTAGTGGTTTGGGTGGGGGGGACACTGAAGCTTTCTTT
>-|many|TRBJ1-5|TRBV20-1|11
CSGQDFEAQHF
TGCAGTGGACAGGATTTTGAGGCCCAGCATTTT
>TRBD2|many|TRBJ2-3|TRBV12-3/TRBV12-4|15
CASSSTSSTVDTQYF
TGTGCCAGCAGTTCGACTAGCTCCACAGTGGATACGCAGTATTTT
>TRBD1|few|TRBJ1-1|TRBV7-9|16
CASSLGRGQGSTEAFF
TGTGCCAGCAGCTTAGGGCGGGGACAGGGGAGTACTGAAGCTTTCTTT
>TRBD2|many|TRBJ2-5|TRBV2|20
CASSEGTDVETSGRRETQYF
TGTGCCAGCAGTGAAGGGACGGATGTGGAGACTAGCGGGAGACGAGAGACCCAGTACTTC
>-|few|TRBJ2-3|TRBV28|16
CASTSLPPLRTDTQYF
TGTGCCAGCACCTCTCTCCCACCTCTCCGGACAGATACGCAGTATTTT
>-|-|TRBJ1-2|TRBV20-1|13
CSARGNRVGGYTF
TGCAGTGCTAGAGGTAACAGGGTCGGAGGCTACACCTTC
>-|-|TRBJ1-2|TRBV10-2|14
CASSAGRPVQAYTF
TGCGCCAGCAGTGCCGGGAGACCCGTGCAAGCCTACACCTTC
>-|many|TRBJ2-1|TRBV20-1|16
CSARKYGGMSYNEQFF
TGCAGTGCTAGAAAGTATGGCGGGATGTCCTACAATGAGCAGTTCTTC
>-|many|TRBJ2-5|TRBV7-2|11
CASSAKETQYF
TGTGCCAGCAGCGCTAAAGAGACCCAGTACTTC
>-|many|TRBJ1-2|TRBV2|14
CASKRTRTNYGYTF
TGTGCCAGCAAGCGGACAAGGACTAACTATGGCTACACCTTC
>TRBD2|many|TRBJ2-1|TRBV7-9|20
CASKQGGTSGRTSSYNEQFF
TGTGCCAGCAAGCAGGGCGGGACTAGCGGGAGGACGAGCTCCTACAATGAGCAGTTCTTC
>-|few|TRBJ2-4|TRBV30|13
CAWSPSFIGIQYF
TGTGCCTGGAGTCCCTCCTTTATCGGCATTCAGTACTTC
>-|-|TRBJ2-4|TRBV4-3|15
CASSQDSRRASIQYF
TGCGCCAGCAGCCAAGATTCCCGGAGGGCAAGCATTCAGTACTTC
>-|many|TRBJ1-4|TRBV12-3/TRBV12-4|16
CASSSRDLTGNEKLFF
TGTGCCAGCAGTTCTCGAGACCTGACGGGAAATGAAAAACTGTTTTTT
>-|few|TRBJ2-7|TRBV18|14
CASSPTTYSYEQYF
TGTGCCAGCTCCCCGACGACTTACTCCTACGAGCAGTACTTC
>-|many|TRBJ2-7|TRBV7-9|13
CAVIRDRSYEQYF
TGTGCCGTAATCCGGGACCGCTCCTACGAGCAGTACTTC
>-|-|TRBJ2-7|TRBV29-1|11
CSVVVGYEQYF
TGCAGCGTCGTGGTTGGCTACGAGCAGTACTTC
>-|many|TRBJ2-7|TRBV5-1|13
CASSPPGLGEQYF
TGCGCCAGCAGCCCGCCGGGGTTGGGCGAGCAGTACTTC
>TRBD1|few|TRBJ2-2|TRBV20-1|14
CSAITGDPPGELFF
TGCAGTGCAATTACAGGGGACCCCCCCGGGGAGCTGTTTTTT
>TRBD2|many|TRBJ2-7|TRBV27|17
CASRTTSGRARSYEQYF
TGTGCCAGCAGGACGACTAGCGGGAGGGCCAGGTCCTACGAGCAGTACTTC
>TRBD2|few|TRBJ2-2|TRBV27|15
CASSSREGGTGELFF
TGTGCCAGCAGTTCCCGGGAGGGGGGCACCGGGGAGCTGTTTTTT
>-|-|TRBJ2-2|TRBV5-1|18
CASSFYGGAVSNTGELFF
TGCGCCAGCAGCTTTTATGGTGGTGCAGTTTCGAACACCGGGGAGCTGTTTTTT
>TRBD2|few|TRBJ2-7|TRBV11-2|18
CASSPGTGTSGRVYEQYF
TGTGCCAGCAGCCCAGGGACAGGGACTAGCGGGCGCGTCTACGAGCAGTACTTC
>-|-|TRBJ1-2|TRBV6-2/TRBV6-3|13
CASTHRDSYGYTF
TGTGCCAGCACCCACAGGGATTCCTATGGCTACACCTTC
>-|many|TRBJ2-3|TRBV6-2/TRBV6-3|16
CASSPLRRTGTDTQYF
TGTGCCAGCAGTCCACTACGGCGAACCGGGACAGATACGCAGTATTTT
>-|few|TRBJ2-4|TRBV30|16
CAWSVRGRSTLEIQYF
TGTGCCTGGAGTGTCCGGGGGCGCTCAACCTTAGAGATTCAGTACTTC
>-|-|TRBJ2-7|TRBV15|13
CATGPTDGIEQYF
TGTGCCACCGGGCCAACAGACGGCATCGAGCAGTACTTC
>-|-|TRBJ2-2|TRBV20-1|16
CSARGFERVGGGELFF
TGCAGTGCTAGAGGTTTCGAGCGGGTGGGCGGCGGGGAGCTGTTTTTT
>TRBD1|many|TRBJ2-5|TRBV7-8|14
CASTRQDRGETQYF
TGTGCCAGCACCCGCCAGGACAGGGGAGAGACCCAGTACTTC
>-|many|TRBJ1-4|TRBV5-5|14
CASSFSETNEKLFF
TGTGCCAGCAGCTTCAGCGAAACTAATGAAAAACTGTTTTTT
>TRBD2|few|TRBJ2-1|TRBV12-3/TRBV12-4|20
CASSFHRGFVSGRALRGQFF
TGTGCCAGCAGTTTCCACAGGGGGTTTGTGAGCGGGAGGGCCCTACGCGGTCAGTTCTTC
>-|many|TRBJ1-5|TRBV20-1|15
CSARGAISENQPQHF
TGCAGTGCTAGGGGGGCGATTTCCGAAAATCAGCCCCAGCATTTT
>-|many|TRBJ1-1|TRBV5-5|12
CASSYGDGEAFF
TGTGCCAGCAGCTACGGGGACGGTGAAGCTTTCTTT
>TRBD1|many|TRBJ1-1|TRBV11-3|15
CASSLGTGRNTEAFF
TGTGCCAGCAGCTTAGGGACAGGGAGGAACACTGAAGCTTTCTTT
>-|few|TRBJ2-1|TRBV4-3|16
CASSQGGGQNNNEQFF
TGCGCCAGCAGCCAAGGAGGAGGGCAAAATAACAATGAGCAGTTCTTC
>-|many|TRBJ2-1|TRBV6-1|14
CASSTRTSGNEQFF
TGTGCCAGCAGTACCCGGACGAGCGGCAATGAGCAGTTCTTC
>-|-|TRBJ2-5|TRBV5-1|13
CASSPDWAEAQYF
TGCGCCAGCAGCCCTGACTGGGCGGAGGCCCAGTACTTC
>TRBD2|-|TRBJ2-7|TRBV20-1|10
CSSREVTQYF
TGCAGTTCTCGGGAGGTCACGCAGTACTTC
>-|many|TRBJ2-5|TRBV12-3/TRBV12-4|13
CASTKQGGETQYF
TGTGCCAGCACCAAACAGGGAGGCGAGACCCAGTACTTC
>TRBD2|-|TRBJ2-2|TRBV19|16
CASSIKAGAGTGELFF
TGTGCCAGTAGTATTAAAGCGGGAGCTGGCACCGGGGAGCTGTTTTTT
>TRBD1|many|TRBJ1-1|TRBV20-1|14
CSARDRAVNTEAFF
TGCAGTGCTAGGGACAGGGCGGTGAACACTGAAGCTTTCTTT